This T cell receptor (beta chain) was obtained from a study of OX40 agonist ivuxolimab in advanced cancers. Findings and limits, study-wide: The investigators did not determine what antigen specificity the expanded peripheral T cells had.

The germline gives CDR1 MNHNY, CDR2 SVGAGI (reference sequence). J was trimmed by 9 bases and V by 0 bases; bases with no gene match: 5. The CDR3 spans 15 residues. Of note for this clone: Its antigen remains unknown.

Profiled with immunoSEQ multiplex PCR; TCRdb holds only in-frame clones, not every one. The table lists approximately 15,000 clones, around 65% of them singletons, with roughly 8.1% in the top ten. This receptor was taken from an adult with an advanced solid tumor such as melanoma, head and neck, liver or kidney cancer. The chain carries TRBV6-6 and TRBJ1-6; TRBD1 matches 7 bases. Here the sequenced sample was CD4+ or CD8+ T cells sorted from blood, taken in a trial of the OX40 agonist ivuxolimab. CDR3 nucleotides: TGTGCCAGCAGTTACTCGGGACAGTCGGGTTCACCCCTCCACTTT. Translating gives CASSYSGQSGSPLHF.